In this sample, the clone carrying this TCR beta chain turned up once. The antigen is unknown. Generated by immunoSEQ multiplex PCR, the TCRdb table keeps only in-frame clones and is missing some. The profile shows 85,000 to 100,000 clones, around 85% of them singletons. Germline loops: CDR1 SGHTA, CDR2 FQGTGA. CDR3 length: 15 residues. V lost 6 bases, J lost 4 bases, and 7 bases stayed unmatched. Blood samples were obtained at baseline, cycle 4 day 1, and cycle 7 day 1. This sample is drawn from a study of OX40 agonist ivuxolimab in advanced cancers. Study in general: The patients' treatment was ivuxolimab, an agonistic anti-OX40 (CD134) antibody. Patients received ivuxolimab, an intravenous treatment, every 2 weeks at 0.01 to 10 mg/kg. Points from the study as a whole: Determination of antigen specificity was not performed for the expanded peripheral T cells.

The sample here was CD4+ or CD8+ T cells sorted from blood, taken in a trial of the OX40 agonist ivuxolimab. The sequence came from an adult with an advanced solid tumor such as melanoma, head and neck, liver or kidney cancer. J is TRBJ2-7 and V is TRBV7-3; the match to TRBD2 covers 12 bases. The CDR3 loop reads CASSTLAGGIYEQYF. The CDR3 nucleotides read TGTGCCAGCAGTACCCTAGCGGGAGGGATTTACGAGCAGTACTTC.